This T cell receptor beta chain comes out of a study of blood T cell repertoires in COVID-19. In the study overall: Material from acute and convalescent COVID-19 was sourced from the United States, Italy and Spain. Sources were T cells, B-cell-depleted T cells, or PBMCs; the material itself was cDNA or gDNA.

How the authors handled the data: It was from reference gene primer amplification that nucleated cell counts were estimated. Only in-frame clones appear in the TCRdb table, and some are missing; sequencing was by immunoSEQ multiplex PCR. V and J calls and clone size are given by that table; D and trimming were obtained from the DNA. The table includes 98,000 or so clones, approximately 91% detected once. V dropped 3 bases and J dropped 2 bases, with 10 bases sitting between them. This CDR3 contains 14 residues. The germline V gene has CDR1 MDHEN and CDR2 SYDVKM. Sequenced input: peripheral blood. This chain uses TRBV28 with TRBJ1-2; unclear D gene. The TCR was taken from a human donor in a cohort sampled during active COVID-19. This CDR3 reads CASSFRGLNYGYTF. CDR3 nucleotide sequence: TGTGCCAGCAGTTTCCGGGGATTGAACTATGGCTACACCTTC.